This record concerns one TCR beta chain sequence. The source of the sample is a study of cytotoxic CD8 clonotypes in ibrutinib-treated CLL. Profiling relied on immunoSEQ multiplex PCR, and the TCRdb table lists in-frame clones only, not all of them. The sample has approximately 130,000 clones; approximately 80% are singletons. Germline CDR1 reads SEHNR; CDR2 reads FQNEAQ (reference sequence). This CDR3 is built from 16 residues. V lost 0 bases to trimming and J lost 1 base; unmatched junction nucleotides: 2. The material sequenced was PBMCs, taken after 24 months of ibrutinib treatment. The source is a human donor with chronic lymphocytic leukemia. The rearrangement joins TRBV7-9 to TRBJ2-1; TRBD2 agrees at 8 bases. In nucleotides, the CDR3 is TGTGCCAGCAGCTTAGCTGGGACTAGATCCTACAATGAGCAGTTCTTC. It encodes CASSLAGTRSYNEQFF.